Shown below are 21 T cell receptor beta chains from a single sample sequenced in a study of blood T cell repertoires in COVID-19. Libraries were prepared by immunoSEQ multiplex PCR; TCRdb keeps only in-frame clonotypes and omits some of them. The sample includes around 260,000 clones, roughly 80% seen only once; the top ten take 3.5% to 5.5%. Sequenced input: peripheral blood. These receptor sequences come from a man in his fifties or sixties who had recovered from COVID-19.

The J gene is TRBJ2-5, the V gene TRBV21-1; the D call of TRBD2 is as the table states it, not checked on the DNA. TRBV21-1 is flagged as a pseudogene. This CDR3 region has 17 residues. CDR3 loop: CASSKAGLAGPEETQYF. CDR3 coding DNA: TGTGCCAGCAGCAAAGCGGGCCTCGCGGGTCCAGAAGAGACCCAGTACTTC.

The chain is built from TRBV5-1 and TRBJ2-3; 11 bases are a match to TRBD2. This CDR3 has 19 amino acids. Germline assignment: CDR1 SGHRS and CDR2 YFSETQ. V was pared by 2 bases and J by 0 bases, with 11 bases of the junction left unmatched. The CDR3 here is CASSFGLAGGSSSTDTQYF. The CDR3 DNA reads as TGCGCCAGCAGCTTTGGGCTAGCGGGGGGCTCGTCTAGCACAGATACGCAGTATTTT.

The chain is built from TRBV5-1 and TRBJ1-4; 7 nucleotides match TRBD1. The germline gives CDR1 SGHRS, CDR2 YFSETQ. J was trimmed by 0 bases and V by 4 bases; bases with no gene match: 9. The CDR3 length is 17 residues. The DNA of the CDR3 is TGCGCCAGCAGCCGGGACAGCGGTCCCACAACTAATGAAAAACTGTTTTTT. Encoded protein: CASSRDSGPTTNEKLFF.

This chain connects TRBV24-1 to TRBJ1-5, with 7 bases fitting TRBD1. J lost 3 bases, V lost 3 bases, and 4 bases had no gene match. Looked up from germline, CDR1 is KGHDR and CDR2 is SFDVKD. The CDR3 sequence is 15 residues long. The CDR3 region has the DNA TGTGCCACCAGTGATCCCGGACAGGTCAATCAGCCCCAGCATTTT. As protein: CATSDPGQVNQPQHF.

The chain recombines TRBV28 with TRBJ1-4; TRBD1 aligns across 7 bases. Trimming removed 8 bases from V and 5 bases from J; junction bases left unmatched: 8. Germline values: CDR1 MDHEN, CDR2 SYDVKM. The CDR3 length is 14 residues. CDR3 sequence: CASREGTVNEKLFF. The CDR3 DNA reads as TGTGCCAGCCGGGAGGGGACAGTGAATGAAAAACTGTTTTTT.

The chain has TRBV19 and TRBJ2-5; 8 bases match TRBD2. CDR1 LNHDA and CDR2 SQIVND come from the germline V gene (reference sequence). Losses at the gene ends were 2 bases for V and 3 bases for J; bases not matched to a gene: 2. The CDR3 is made up of 14 amino acids. In DNA form, the CDR3 reads TGTGCCAGTAGTATATTACTAGCGGAAGAGACCCAGTACTTC. Its protein product is CASSILLAEETQYF.

The V and J genes are TRBV6-1 and TRBJ2-5; a possible D gene is TRBD1 (6 bases). CDR1 is MNHNS and CDR2 is SASEGT in the germline V gene. The CDR3 is 15 residues long. The ends were cut back, 1 base at V and 5 bases at J, with 14 bases in the middle. The CDR3 is CASSEGLGTRETQYF. DNA for the CDR3: TGTGCCAGCAGTGAAGGATTGGGGACAAGGGAGACCCAGTACTTC.

The gene calls are TRBV30 and TRBJ2-1, with 9 bases aligning to TRBD2. This CDR3 has 14 residues. CDR1 and CDR2 from the germline V gene are GTSNPN and SVGIG (reference sequence). V was clipped by 2 bases and J by 2 bases; unmatched bases: 1. Here the CDR3 reads CAWSLAGAYNEQFF. The CDR3 DNA sequence: TGTGCCTGGAGTTTAGCGGGAGCCTACAATGAGCAGTTCTTC.

V gene TRBV5-4 combines with J gene TRBJ2-3; 10 bases are a match to TRBD2. This CDR3 spans 15 amino acids. V trimming: 2 bases; J trimming: 4 bases; junction bases outside the gene matches: 4. From germline, CDR1 is SGHNT and CDR2 YYREEE (reference sequence). The CDR3 spells CASSLSSGSSDTQYF. CDR3 DNA sequence: TGTGCCAGCAGCTTATCTAGCGGGAGTTCAGATACGCAGTATTTT.

This clone was observed a handful of times. The V gene is TRBV18, the J gene TRBJ2-7, with 7 bases fitting TRBD1. CDR3 length: 13 residues. Germline loops: CDR1 KGHSH, CDR2 LQKENI. J gave up 0 bases and V 5 bases, and 1 base lay outside the gene matches. The CDR3 DNA is TGTGCCAGCTCATGGGACAGCTCCTACGAGCAGTACTTC. Translating it yields CASSWDSSYEQYF.

The V and J genes are TRBV11-2 and TRBJ1-1, with 7 bases that match TRBD1. The V and J ends lost 3 bases and 1 base, in that order; junction bases with no gene match: 2. CDR1 is SGHAT and CDR2 is FQNNGV in the germline V gene. This CDR3 contains 14 residues. CDR3 coding DNA: TGTGCCAGCAGCTTCTGGACAGGGAACACTGAAGCTTTCTTT. It yields the protein CASSFWTGNTEAFF.

The gene calls are TRBV7-6 and TRBJ2-2; 7 bases match TRBD1. The CDR3 sequence is 15 residues long. Unmatched junction bases numbered 7, after V lost 5 bases and J lost 4 bases. Looked up from germline, CDR1 is SGHVS and CDR2 is FNYEAQ. CDR3 nucleotides: TGTGCCAGCAGCCTTAACAGGGGCGGCACCGGGGAGCTGTTTTTT. Amino acid sequence: CASSLNRGGTGELFF.

V and J are TRBV6-5 and TRBJ2-7; TRBD1 aligns across 9 bases. This CDR3 region has 16 residues. The V segment lost 4 bases and the J segment 4 bases; nucleotides outside the gene matches: 11. Germline values: CDR1 MNHEY, CDR2 SVGAGI. In nucleotides, the CDR3 is TGTGCCAGCAGTTCCAACCCCGGGACAGGGACGTACGAGCAGTACTTC. Translated, it gives CASSSNPGTGTYEQYF.

The V call is TRBV4-1, the J call TRBJ1-5; tentative D call: TRBD1 (6 bases). The CDR3 length is 17 residues. CDR1 and CDR2 (germline): MGHRA, YSYEKL. Between the trimmed V and J ends, which lost 0 bases and 7 bases, there was a span of 19 bases. CDR3 nucleotides: TGCGCCAGCAGCCAAGATCCCCGCCAGGGGCTCAAGCAGCCCCAGCATTTT. Encoded protein: CASSQDPRQGLKQPQHF.

The V gene is TRBV7-6, the J gene TRBJ2-2, with a possible D match to TRBD2 (6 bases). Trimming cost V 4 bases and J 3 bases, with 9 bases left between them. The CDR3 is made up of 14 amino acids. Germline CDR1 SGHVS, CDR2 FNYEAQ. The CDR3 DNA reads TGTGCCAGCAGCTCGGGACTTTACACCGGGGAGCTGTTTTTT. The encoded protein is CASSSGLYTGELFF.

The V call is TRBV7-2, the J call TRBJ1-5, with 8 bases that match TRBD1. Losses at the gene ends were 5 bases for V and 8 bases for J; bases not matched to a gene: 8. CDR1 is SGHTA and CDR2 is FQGNSA in the germline V gene. The CDR3 is 14 residues long. This CDR3 reads CASSPDRGREPQHF. The CDR3 DNA reads as TGTGCCAGCAGCCCCGACAGGGGAAGGGAGCCCCAGCATTTT.

DNA for the CDR3: TGTGCCAGCAGTAGACAGGTACAAGAGACCCAGTACTTC. It encodes CASSRQVQETQYF. The chain uses TRBV12-3 or TRBV12-4 and TRBJ2-5, with a possible D match to TRBD1 (6 bases). Trimming removed 5 bases from V and 2 bases from J, with 9 bases in between. The CDR3 is 13 residues long.

This sequence joins TRBV28 and TRBJ2-3, with TRBD2 matching 7 bases. J gave up 0 bases and V 7 bases, and 7 bases lay outside the gene matches. The germline gives CDR1 MDHEN, CDR2 SYDVKM. This CDR3 has 15 amino acids. The CDR3 coding sequence is TGTGCCAGCACCATAGGGGAGGGAAGCACAGATACGCAGTATTTT. Residues: CASTIGEGSTDTQYF.

The rearrangement uses TRBV18 and TRBJ1-5; no reliable D call. Trimming pared 2 bases from V and 4 bases from J, leaving 9 bases between. Per the germline V gene, CDR1 is KGHSH and CDR2 is LQKENI. The CDR3 runs 14 residues. The CDR3: CASSPGRLNQPQHF. CDR3 sequence (DNA): TGTGCCAGCTCACCAGGCAGGCTAAATCAGCCCCAGCATTTT.

The rearrangement joins TRBV10-1 to TRBJ2-4; 7 nucleotides agree with TRBD1. There are 13 residues in the CDR3. Germline CDR1 WNHNN, CDR2 SYGVQD (reference sequence). V lost 3 bases and J lost 7; bases outside the gene matches: 3. CDR3 nucleotides: TGCGCCAGCAGTGAAAGGGGGCTTAACATTCAGTACTTC. This gives the protein CASSERGLNIQYF.

This chain links TRBV7-2 with TRBJ2-7; 11 nucleotides line up with TRBD2. The V gene's germline CDR1 is SGHTA and CDR2 FQGNSA. This CDR3 contains 14 residues. Trimming at V came to 5 bases and at J to 6 bases, leaving 6 bases not matched to a gene. The CDR3 sequence: CASSHSGRDGEQYF. For the CDR3, the DNA is TGTGCCAGCAGCCATAGCGGGAGGGACGGCGAGCAGTACTTC.